This is a list of T cell receptor beta chains from one sample in a study of T cells in Graves' hyperthyroidism and ophthalmopathy. TCRdb re-analysed the multiplex PCR reads in MiXCR, keeping a single row per CDR3 protein. In the table there are more than 150,000 distinct CDR3 sequences, approximately 17% of which are singletons. Sequences were obtained from blood. The receptors come from a woman between 45 and 60 years old with Graves' hyperthyroidism. The CDR3 runs from the conserved cysteine through the conserved F or W. Each record gives: J gene, V gene, D gene, clone size, CDR3 protein, CDR3 DNA. D genes are given only for firm matches. Expanded clones are given a class, and other clones once, few, many or no size at all.

TRBJ2-1,TRBV7-2,TRBD2,many,CASSLGGGGTYNEQFF,TGTGCCAGCAGCTTAGGTGGCGGGGGGACCTACAATGAGCAGTTCTTC
TRBJ2-1,TRBV6-9,TRBD2,few,CASSHLAGPGDEQFF,TGTGCCAGCAGTCATCTAGCGGGGCCGGGCGATGAGCAGTTCTTC
TRBJ1-2,TRBV11-1,.,many,CASSAPGSPDGYGYTF,TGTGCCAGCAGCGCCCCCGGGAGCCCGGATGGGTATGGCTACACCTTC
TRBJ2-1,TRBV29-1,TRBD2,.,CSVRSTSGRGYNEQFF,TGCAGCGTGAGGAGCACCAGCGGGAGGGGATACAATGAGCAGTTCTTC
TRBJ2-7,TRBV20-1,.,many,CSARVWNGDVILSYEQYF,TGCAGTGCTAGAGTCTGGAACGGCGACGTAATCTTAAGCTACGAGCAGTACTTC
TRBJ2-7,TRBV5-6,TRBD1,many,CASSNRGARYEQYF,TGTGCCAGCAGCAACAGGGGAGCTCGGTACGAGCAGTACTTC
TRBJ1-1,TRBV28,.,many,CASSLLYTEAFF,TGTGCCAGCAGTTTACTCTACACTGAAGCTTTCTTT
TRBJ2-3,TRBV25-1,.,many,CASTEQGSGSDTQYF,TGTGCCAGCACCGAACAGGGTTCAGGGTCAGATACGCAGTATTTT
TRBJ2-2,TRBV27,.,many,CASSFRANTGELFF,TGTGCCAGCAGTTTCAGGGCTAACACCGGGGAGCTGTTTTTT
TRBJ1-1,TRBV5-1,.,many,CASSRAESTEAFF,TGCGCCAGCAGCAGAGCCGAGAGCACTGAAGCTTTCTTT
TRBJ1-2,TRBV6-2/TRBV6-3,.,many,CASSSPGLPGYTF,TGTGCCAGCAGTTCACCGGGCTTGCCAGGCTACACCTTC
TRBJ2-7,TRBV29-1,TRBD1,many,CSVSGTEIYEQYF,TGCAGCGTTTCCGGGACAGAGATCTACGAGCAGTACTTC
TRBJ1-1,TRBV11-2,TRBD1,many,CASSFGTGTEAFF,TGTGCCAGCAGCTTCGGGACAGGGACTGAAGCTTTCTTT
TRBJ2-1,TRBV2,.,many,CASSVRSGFF,TGTGCCAGCAGTGTTCGAAGCGGGTTCTTC
TRBJ2-7,TRBV28,.,.,CASNGGLSYEQYF,TGTGCCAGCAACGGGGGCCTCTCCTACGAGCAGTACTTC
TRBJ2-5,TRBV20-1,.,many,CSASDQETQYF,TGCAGTGCTAGCGACCAAGAGACCCAGTACTTC
TRBJ2-3,TRBV5-1,.,many,CASSDDVLGPTDTQYF,TGCGCCAGCAGCGACGACGTACTCGGCCCCACAGATACGCAGTATTTT
TRBJ1-2,TRBV28,.,many,CASSNYGYTF,TGTGCCAGCAGTAATTATGGCTACACCTTC
TRBJ1-1,TRBV20-1,.,many,CSARLPFRLNTEAFF,TGCAGTGCTAGACTTCCTTTTCGGTTGAACACTGAAGCTTTCTTT
TRBJ2-5,TRBV7-2,.,.,CASSFSGTLETQYF,TGTGCCAGCAGCTTCTCCGGGACCCTGGAGACCCAGTACTTC
TRBJ2-3,TRBV7-8,.,.,CASSRRRVGTDTQYF,TGTGCCAGCAGCCGAAGGAGGGTGGGCACAGATACGCAGTATTTT
TRBJ2-5,TRBV15,.,many,CATSRGAGQETQYF,TGTGCCACCAGCAGAGGGGCAGGGCAAGAGACCCAGTACTTC
TRBJ2-5,TRBV2,TRBD1,many,CASKATGQGRETQYF,TGTGCCAGCAAGGCAACCGGACAGGGGAGAGAGACCCAGTACTTC
TRBJ2-2,TRBV18,.,many,CASSPQSVTGELFF,TGTGCCAGCTCACCGCAATCGGTAACCGGGGAGCTGTTTTTT
TRBJ2-5,TRBV5-1,.,many,CASSLWLDQETQYF,TGCGCCAGCAGCTTGTGGTTGGATCAAGAGACCCAGTACTTC
TRBJ2-3,TRBV29-1,.,many,CSVPTDTQYF,TGCAGCGTTCCCACAGATACGCAGTATTTT
TRBJ2-2,TRBV7-6,TRBD2,many,CASSLPPGGNTGELFF,TGTGCCAGCAGCTTACCCCCGGGAGGGAACACCGGGGAGCTGTTTTTT
TRBJ2-1,TRBV20-1,TRBD2,many,CSANPGLAGGRSYNEQFF,TGCAGTGCTAACCCCGGGCTAGCGGGGGGACGCTCCTACAATGAGCAGTTCTTC
TRBJ2-3,TRBV29-1,TRBD1,many,CSAGQGFTDTQYF,TGCAGCGCGGGACAGGGATTCACAGATACGCAGTATTTT
TRBJ1-5,TRBV20-1,TRBD1,many,CSARVPTGGYQPQHF,TGCAGTGCTAGAGTGCCGACAGGGGGCTATCAGCCCCAGCATTTT
TRBJ1-5,TRBV20-1,.,few,CSARQGSYQPQHF,TGCAGTGCTAGACAGGGTTCCTATCAGCCCCAGCATTTT
TRBJ2-2,TRBV27,.,many,CASKIDQGNTGELFF,TGTGCCAGCAAGATAGACCAGGGGAACACCGGGGAGCTGTTTTTT
TRBJ1-1,TRBV6-1,.,many,CASSEYDSMNTEAFF,TGTGCCAGCAGTGAATACGACAGTATGAACACTGAAGCTTTCTTT
TRBJ2-1,TRBV6-1,TRBD1,few,CASGTDRGPFNEQFF,TGTGCCAGCGGCACCGACAGGGGGCCTTTCAATGAGCAGTTCTTC
TRBJ1-2,TRBV28,.,.,CASNSEPNYGYTF,TGTGCCAGCAACTCGGAGCCTAACTATGGCTACACCTTC
TRBJ2-1,TRBV15,TRBD1,once,CATSYRGSKQFF,TGTGCCACCAGCTACAGGGGAAGTAAGCAGTTCTTC
TRBJ2-7,TRBV5-4,.,many,CASTPWGGASYEQYF,TGTGCCAGCACGCCCTGGGGGGGGGCGTCCTACGAGCAGTACTTC
TRBJ1-4,TRBV4-1,.,.,CASSQGGVTGFNEKLFF,TGCGCCAGCAGCCAAGGGGGGGTAACAGGGTTTAATGAAAAACTGTTTTTT
TRBJ2-6,TRBV27,.,many,CASSSLQGSGANVLTF,TGTGCCAGCAGTTCCCTACAGGGATCCGGGGCCAACGTCCTGACTTTC
TRBJ1-2,TRBV5-1,TRBD1,.,CASSTGQGDGYTF,TGCGCCAGCAGCACCGGACAGGGGGATGGCTACACCTTC
TRBJ1-6,TRBV27,.,many,CASRKDAGYNSPLHF,TGTGCCAGCAGGAAGGACGCGGGTTATAATTCACCCCTCCACTTT
TRBJ1-2,TRBV28,.,many,CASSTPARNYGYTF,TGTGCCAGCAGTACCCCGGCCAGGAACTATGGCTACACCTTC
TRBJ2-1,TRBV7-8,.,many,CASSFQIDYNEQFF,TGTGCCAGCAGCTTTCAGATCGACTACAATGAGCAGTTCTTC
TRBJ2-2,TRBV20-1,TRBD2,.,CSARLGLYTGELFF,TGCAGTGCTAGACTGGGACTATACACCGGGGAGCTGTTTTTT
TRBJ2-1,TRBV5-1,.,many,CASSPGHTYNEQFF,TGCGCCAGCAGCCCGGGACACACGTACAATGAGCAGTTCTTC
TRBJ2-3,TRBV11-3,TRBD2,once,CASSPGPLAGGSGDTQYF,TGTGCCAGCAGCCCAGGTCCTCTAGCGGGGGGGTCAGGAGATACGCAGTATTTT
TRBJ2-7,TRBV5-6,.,many,CASSLGRGLSYEQYF,TGTGCCTCCAGCTTGGGGCGGGGGCTCTCCTACGAGCAGTACTTC
TRBJ1-3,TRBV12-5,.,many,CASGLESEGSGNTIYF,TGTGCTAGTGGTTTAGAGAGCGAGGGCTCTGGAAACACCATATATTTT
TRBJ1-5,TRBV6-1,.,.,CASGRADQPQHF,TGTGCCAGCGGGAGGGCGGATCAGCCCCAGCATTTT